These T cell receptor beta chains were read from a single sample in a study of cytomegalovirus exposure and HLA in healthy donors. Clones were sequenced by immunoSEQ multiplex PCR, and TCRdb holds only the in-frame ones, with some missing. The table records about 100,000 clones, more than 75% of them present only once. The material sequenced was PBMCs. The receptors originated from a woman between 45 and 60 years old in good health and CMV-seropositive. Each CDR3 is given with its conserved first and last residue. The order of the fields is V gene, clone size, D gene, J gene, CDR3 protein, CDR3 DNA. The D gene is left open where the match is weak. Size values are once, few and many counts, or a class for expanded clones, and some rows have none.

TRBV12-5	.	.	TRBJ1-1	CASGPFGGRFNTEAFF	TGTGCTAGTGGCCCCTTCGGGGGTCGTTTCAACACTGAAGCTTTCTTT
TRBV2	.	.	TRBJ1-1	CASPPGQENTEAFF	TGTGCCAGCCCTCCAGGACAAGAGAACACTGAAGCTTTCTTT
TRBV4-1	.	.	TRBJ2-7	CASSQFGGTYEQYF	TGCGCCAGCAGCCAATTTGGCGGGACCTACGAGCAGTACTTC
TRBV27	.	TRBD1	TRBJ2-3	CASSSTGNIPDTQYF	TGTGCCAGCAGTTCGACAGGGAACATCCCAGATACGCAGTATTTT
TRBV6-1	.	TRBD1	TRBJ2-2	CASKFGTGGNGELFF	TGTGCCAGCAAATTCGGGACAGGGGGCAACGGGGAGCTGTTTTTT
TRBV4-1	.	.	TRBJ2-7	CASSQPQWGVVEQYF	TGCGCCAGCAGCCAACCTCAGTGGGGGGTGGTCGAGCAGTACTTC
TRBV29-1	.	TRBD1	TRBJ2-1	CSVFRDSEQFF	TGCAGCGTTTTCCGGGACAGTGAGCAGTTCTTC
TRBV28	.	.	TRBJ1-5	CASSLWQGLNQPQHF	TGTGCCAGCAGTTTATGGCAGGGCCTCAATCAGCCCCAGCATTTT
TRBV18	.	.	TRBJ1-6	CASSPDRPSSYNSPLHF	TGTGCCAGCTCACCCGACAGACCTAGCTCCTATAATTCACCCCTCCACTTT
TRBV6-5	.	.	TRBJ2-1	CASSNGPQPYNEQFF	TGTGCCAGCAGCAATGGGCCCCAACCCTACAATGAGCAGTTCTTC
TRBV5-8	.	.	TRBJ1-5	CASSLAGTYSNQPQHF	TGTGCCAGCAGCTTGGCCGGGACATATAGCAATCAGCCCCAGCATTTT
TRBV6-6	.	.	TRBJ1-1	CASRINPGGTEAFF	TGTGCCAGCAGGATTAATCCGGGAGGCACTGAAGCTTTCTTT
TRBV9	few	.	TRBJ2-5	CASSVDIQETQYF	TGTGCCAGCAGCGTAGACATCCAAGAGACCCAGTACTTC
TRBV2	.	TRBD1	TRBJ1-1	CASIGQGNTEAFF	TGTGCCAGCATTGGACAGGGGAACACTGAAGCTTTCTTT
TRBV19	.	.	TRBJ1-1	CASSKEGREAFF	TGTGCCAGTAGTAAAGAGGGGCGAGAAGCTTTCTTT
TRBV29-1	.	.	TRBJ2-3	CSVRRSTDTQYF	TGCAGCGTTAGGCGGAGCACAGATACGCAGTATTTT
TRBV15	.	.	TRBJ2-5	CATSPLTGLQETQYF	TGTGCCACTTCCCCCCTTACAGGGCTCCAAGAGACCCAGTACTTC
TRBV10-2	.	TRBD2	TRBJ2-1	CASGSSGRRYNEQFF	TGCGCCAGCGGGTCTAGCGGGAGACGCTACAATGAGCAGTTCTTC
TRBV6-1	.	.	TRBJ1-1	CASSEGAGYTEAFF	TGTGCCAGCAGTGAGGGGGCTGGGTACACTGAAGCTTTCTTT
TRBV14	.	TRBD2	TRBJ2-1	CASSQELVFERGIDEQFF	TGTGCCAGCAGCCAAGAGCTGGTTTTCGAGCGGGGGATCGATGAGCAGTTCTTC
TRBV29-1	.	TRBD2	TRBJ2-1	CSVFIAGGRDNEQFF	TGCAGCGTCTTCATAGCGGGAGGGCGGGACAATGAGCAGTTCTTC
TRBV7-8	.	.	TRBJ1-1	CASSLFRSGDTEAFF	TGTGCCAGCAGCTTATTCCGCTCAGGGGACACTGAAGCTTTCTTT
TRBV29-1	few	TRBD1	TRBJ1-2	CSVETINRGQGLFNYGYTF	TGCAGCGTTGAGACCATTAATCGGGGACAGGGACTTTTTAACTATGGCTACACCTTC
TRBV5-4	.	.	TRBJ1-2	CASSLDGRPDYGYTF	TGTGCCAGCAGCTTGGATGGCAGGCCTGACTATGGCTACACCTTC
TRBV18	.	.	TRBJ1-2	CASSPGFQGFPYGYTF	TGTGCCAGCTCACCTGGGTTTCAGGGGTTTCCCTATGGCTACACCTTC
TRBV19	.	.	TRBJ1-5	CASAQDSNQPQHF	TGTGCCAGTGCACAGGATAGCAATCAGCCCCAGCATTTT
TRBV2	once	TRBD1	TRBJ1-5	CASRDRGNQPQHF	TGTGCCAGCAGGGACAGGGGCAATCAGCCCCAGCATTTT
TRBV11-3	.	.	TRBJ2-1	CASSSSRAGLGAAYNEQFF	TGTGCCAGCAGCTCGTCACGAGCAGGGTTAGGTGCGGCGTACAATGAGCAGTTCTTC
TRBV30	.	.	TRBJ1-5	CAWSAVSGEQPQHF	TGTGCCTGGAGTGCCGTCTCGGGGGAGCAGCCCCAGCATTTT
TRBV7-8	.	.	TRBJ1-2	CASSLAGSLYGYTF	TGTGCCAGCAGCTTAGCGGGCAGCCTCTATGGCTACACCTTC
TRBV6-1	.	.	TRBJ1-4	CASSEGTAVSTTDNEKLFF	TGTGCCAGCAGTGAAGGGACTGCTGTATCTACTACCGATAATGAAAAACTGTTTTTT
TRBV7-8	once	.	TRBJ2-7	CASTIRGSRQFEQYF	TGTGCCAGCACAATCCGAGGCAGTAGGCAGTTCGAGCAGTACTTC
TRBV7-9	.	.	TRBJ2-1	CSSSPGMLALTYNEQFF	TGTTCCAGCAGCCCTGGGATGCTAGCTTTAACCTACAATGAGCAGTTCTTC
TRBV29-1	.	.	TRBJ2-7	CSVEARSSYEQYF	TGCAGCGTTGAGGCAAGGAGCTCCTACGAGCAGTACTTC
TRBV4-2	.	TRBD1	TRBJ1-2	CASGWDSLYGYTF	TGTGCCAGCGGCTGGGACAGCCTCTATGGCTACACCTTC
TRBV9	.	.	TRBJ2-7	CASSAGSSYEQYF	TGTGCCAGCAGCGCCGGGAGCTCCTACGAGCAGTACTTC
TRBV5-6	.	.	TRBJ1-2	CASSLVDGAGVRYTF	TGTGCCAGCAGCTTGGTAGACGGGGCAGGGGTTCGGTACACCTTC
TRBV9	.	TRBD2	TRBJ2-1	CASSVAPGLAGTNEQFF	TGTGCCAGCAGCGTAGCCCCGGGACTAGCGGGAACCAATGAGCAGTTCTTC
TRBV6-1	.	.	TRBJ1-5	CASSETGRHYQPQHF	TGTGCCAGCAGTGAAACTGGCAGACACTATCAGCCCCAGCATTTT
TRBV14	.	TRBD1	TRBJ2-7	CASSQDHPGQGGSYEQYF	TGTGCCAGCAGCCAAGATCATCCGGGACAGGGGGGCTCCTACGAGCAGTACTTC
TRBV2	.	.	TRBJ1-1	CASSERMEGTEAFF	TGTGCCAGCAGTGAAAGGATGGAGGGAACTGAAGCTTTCTTT
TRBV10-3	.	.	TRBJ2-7	CAISDGGAGDYEQYF	TGTGCCATCAGTGATGGGGGGGCAGGGGACTACGAGCAGTACTTC
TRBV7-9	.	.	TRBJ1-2	CASSLGGRTLGGYGYTF	TGTGCCAGCAGCTTAGGGGGGAGGACTCTTGGGGGCTATGGCTACACCTTC